This T cell receptor beta chain stems from a study of T-cell reconstitution after alpha-beta-depleted transplantation in children. Researchers prepared the TCRbeta library using unique molecular identifiers, the study reports. TCRdb reanalysed the PCR reads using MiXCR and keeps one entry per CDR3 protein. The sample consists of fewer than 550,000 distinct CDR3 sequences, about an eighth of them appearing once. This clonotype was picked up a small number of times. Trimming stripped 4 bases from V and 0 bases from J, with 12 bases between. Looked up from germline, CDR1 is MNHEY and CDR2 is SVGAGI. This CDR3 has 15 residues.

The TCR sequence derives from a female patient between 2 and 15 years old who had a stem cell transplant for aplastic anemia, so the T cells may come from the graft donor. Sample: PBMCs, mostly from graft donor cells, taken 180 days after TCRalphabeta/CD19-depleted stem cell transplant. The chain is built from TRBV6-5 and TRBJ1-2, with a tentative D call TRBD1 (5 bases). The CDR3 sequence: CASSSAGPPNYGYTF. CDR3 bases: TGTGCCAGCAGTTCGGCAGGGCCCCCTAACTATGGCTACACCTTC.